This TCR beta chain is drawn from a study of cytomegalovirus exposure and HLA in healthy donors. TCRdb's table, derived via immunoSEQ multiplex PCR, lists solely in-frame clones and lacks some. The sample has some 100,000 clones, 86% seen once; the top ten hold 4.5% to 6%. The CDR3 has 16 amino acids. CDR1 SGHAT and CDR2 FQNNGV come from the germline V gene. The junction had 9 bases not matched to a gene; V was cut back by 2 bases and J by 5 bases. This chain connects TRBV11-2 to TRBJ2-5; TRBD2 aligns across 9 bases. The TCR was taken from a man younger than 35 in good health and CMV-seronegative. The sample taken for sequencing was PBMCs. The CDR3 loop reads CASSLSTSGPQETQYF. CDR3 coding DNA: TGTGCCAGCAGCTTATCGACTAGCGGACCCCAGGAGACCCAGTACTTC.